The next 13 T cell receptor beta chains were all read from a single sample in a study of shared clonotypes between healthy human individuals (TCRdb year 2020). Library generation was performed with the immunoSEQ multiplex PCR assay. The table comes from immuneACCESS by way of TCRdb, which keeps in-frame sequences with V and J called. Part of the clones is missing from these tables; in studies checked, under half for an unresolved V gene and the rest for unknown reasons. The sample data list roughly 2 million clones, and roughly 94% of these were observed just once. 0.1% to 0.15% of the sample comes from the top ten. Material for sequencing was naive CD4+ T cells sorted from blood. The meaning of the sample's cell subset or site label: CD45RA+ positively selected. The receptor source for this set is a man between 18 and 29 years old in good health.

The chain employs TRBV18 and TRBJ1-4, with a tentative D call TRBD1 (5 bases). The CDR3 is 13 residues long. CDR1 KGHSH and CDR2 LQKENI come from the germline V gene. V was clipped by 6 bases and J by 8 bases, with 13 bases between them. CDR3 amino acids: CASSRDEVEKLFF. The CDR3 DNA is TGTGCCAGCTCGCGGGACGAGGTGGAAAAACTGTTTTTT.

The chain carries TRBV4-1 and TRBJ1-6, with 8 positions matching TRBD1. V shed 5 bases, J shed 2 bases, and the junction held 8 bases outside the gene matches. Germline V lookup: CDR1 MGHRA, CDR2 YSYEKL. The CDR3 sequence is 17 residues long. CDR3 protein: CASSKTDREAYNSPLHF. The CDR3, as DNA: TGCGCCAGCAGCAAGACGGACAGGGAAGCCTATAATTCACCCCTCCACTTT.

The chain recombines TRBV4-3 with TRBJ2-6; 10 bases agree with TRBD2. The CDR3 length is 18 residues. The germline V gene has CDR1 LGHNA and CDR2 YSLEER. Trimming at V came to 1 base and at J to 0 bases, leaving 3 bases not matched to a gene. The CDR3 region has the DNA TGCGCCAGCAGCCAAGCACTAGCGGGAAGCTCTGGGGCCAACGTCCTGACTTTC. Amino acid sequence: CASSQALAGSSGANVLTF.

CDR3 loop: CASSSQGKNTEAFF. In DNA form, the CDR3 reads TGTGCCAGCAGTTCCCAGGGAAAGAACACTGAAGCTTTCTTT. V is TRBV6-5 and J is TRBJ1-1; maybe TRBD1 (5 bases). V was shortened by 4 bases and J by 1 base, with 10 bases between the two germline ends. The CDR3 sequence is 14 residues long. Germline V gene data show CDR1 as MNHEY and CDR2 as SVGAGI.

Comments on this clone: Since a much larger clone is just one base distant, this may be a read error. V and J are TRBV6-6 and TRBJ1-5, with a tentative D call TRBD1 (5 bases). Germline V gives CDR1 MNHNY, CDR2 SVGAGI (reference sequence). V dropped 5 bases and J dropped 6 bases, with 17 bases sitting between them. The CDR3 sequence is 15 residues long. The CDR3 is CASSDPPGEGQPQHF. DNA for the CDR3: TGTGCCAGCAGTGACCCTCCGGGGGAGGGTCAGCCCCAGCATTTT.

The rearrangement uses TRBV5-5 and TRBJ1-2; no reliable D call. CDR3 size: 13 residues. The V end was cut by 4 bases, the J end by 2 bases, with 9 bases between. The germline V gene encodes CDR1 SGHKS and CDR2 YYEKEE (reference sequence). Here the CDR3 reads CASSRGQNYGYTF. CDR3 sequence (DNA): TGTGCCAGCAGCCGCGGGCAGAACTATGGCTACACCTTC.

In this sample, this clone turned up once. The rearrangement joins TRBV18 to TRBJ1-6, with 8 bases matching TRBD1. Germline V gene data show CDR1 as KGHSH and CDR2 as LQKENI. The CDR3 loop spans 16 amino acids. After removal of 6 bases from V and 10 bases from J, the junction contained 14 bases not matched to a gene. The CDR3 nucleotides read TGTGCCAGCTCCCCTCAGACAGGGGCGCTTGGGTCACCCCTCCACTTT. Its translation is CASSPQTGALGSPLHF.

The chain is built from TRBV20-1 and TRBJ2-7; the D is unclear. The CDR3 sequence is 10 residues long. The V gene's germline CDR1 is DFQATT and CDR2 SNEGSKA (reference sequence). Trimming stripped 1 base from V and 7 bases from J, with 5 bases between. The DNA for the CDR3 is TGCAGTGCTAGAGTTGAAGAGCAGTACTTC. It translates to CSARVEEQYF.

This chain uses TRBV4-3 with TRBJ2-1, with TRBD2 identical over 10 bases. The CDR3 extends over 17 amino acids. V gave up 2 bases and J gave up 4 bases; unmatched junction bases: 8. Germline V gives CDR1 LGHNA, CDR2 YSLEER. CDR3 protein: CASSQSIGLAVYNEQFF. The DNA for the CDR3 is TGCGCCAGCAGCCAATCGATAGGACTAGCGGTTTACAATGAGCAGTTCTTC.

V usage is TRBV6-4 and J usage is TRBJ1-2, with TRBD1 matching over 9 bases. CDR3 length: 15 amino acids. Trimming removed 4 bases from V and 5 bases from J; junction bases left unmatched: 8. CDR1 MRHNA and CDR2 SNTAGT come from the germline V gene. CDR3 nucleotides: TGTGCCAGCAGTGCCTACGGGACAGGGCTATATGGCTACACCTTC. Protein: CASSAYGTGLYGYTF.

This clone was detected once. The V gene is TRBV2, the J gene TRBJ2-2; 7 bases are shared with TRBD2. Germline trimming cut 4 bases from V and 3 bases from J; bases unmatched to any gene: 5. This CDR3 is built from 15 residues. In germline, CDR1 is SNHLY, CDR2 FYNNEI. The chain's CDR3 is CASSGKGRDTGELFF. DNA for the CDR3: TGTGCCAGCAGTGGTAAGGGGAGGGACACCGGGGAGCTGTTTTTT.

The V and J genes are TRBV5-4 and TRBJ2-5; 8 nucleotides line up with TRBD2. The CDR3 covers 15 residues. Per the germline V gene, CDR1 is SGHNT and CDR2 is YYREEE (reference sequence). The V and J ends lost 3 bases and 4 bases, in that order; junction bases with no gene match: 8. In DNA, the CDR3 is TGTGCCAGCAGCTCGGGGACAAGCGGGAGAGAGACCCAGTACTTC. The encoded protein is CASSSGTSGRETQYF.

The CDR3 sequence is CASIRRGGNTEAFF. DNA for the CDR3: TGTGCCAGCATCCGCCGGGGGGGTAACACTGAAGCTTTCTTT. The chain joins TRBV2 to TRBJ1-1; weak D call: TRBD1 (5 bases). This CDR3 has 14 residues. V was pared by 7 bases and J by 2 bases, with 14 bases between. CDR1 SNHLY and CDR2 FYNNEI come from the germline V gene.